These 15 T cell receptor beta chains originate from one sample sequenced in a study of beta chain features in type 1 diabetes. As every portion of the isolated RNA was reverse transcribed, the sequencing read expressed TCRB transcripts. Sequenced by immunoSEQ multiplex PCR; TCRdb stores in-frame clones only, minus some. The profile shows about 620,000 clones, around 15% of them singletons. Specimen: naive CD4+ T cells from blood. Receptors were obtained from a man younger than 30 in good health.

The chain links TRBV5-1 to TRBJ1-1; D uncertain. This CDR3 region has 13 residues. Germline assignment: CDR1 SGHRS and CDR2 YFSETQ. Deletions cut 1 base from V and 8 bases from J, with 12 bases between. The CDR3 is CASSLQEMTEAFF. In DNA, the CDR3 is TGCGCCAGCAGCTTGCAGGAAATGACAGAAGCTTTCTTT.

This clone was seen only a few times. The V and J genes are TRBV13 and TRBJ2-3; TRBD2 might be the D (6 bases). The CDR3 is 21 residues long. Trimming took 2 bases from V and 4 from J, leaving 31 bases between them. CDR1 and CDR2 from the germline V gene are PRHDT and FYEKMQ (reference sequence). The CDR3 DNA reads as TGTGCCAGCAGCTTATATGGTTGGGCGACGAAGCAGGCTAGCGTGGCAGATACGCAGTATTTT. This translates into CASSLYGWATKQASVADTQYF.

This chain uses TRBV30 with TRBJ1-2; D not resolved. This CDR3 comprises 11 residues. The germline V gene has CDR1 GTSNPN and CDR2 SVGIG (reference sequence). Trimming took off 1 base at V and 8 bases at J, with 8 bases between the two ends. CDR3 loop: CAWSGSGGYTF. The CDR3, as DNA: TGTGCCTGGAGTGGGTCCGGGGGCTACACCTTC.

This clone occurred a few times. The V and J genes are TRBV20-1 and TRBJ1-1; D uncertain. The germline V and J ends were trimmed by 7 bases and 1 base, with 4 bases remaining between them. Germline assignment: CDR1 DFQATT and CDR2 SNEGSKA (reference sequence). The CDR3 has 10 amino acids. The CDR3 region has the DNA TGCAGTGGGAAGAACACTGAAGCTTTCTTT. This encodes CSGKNTEAFF.

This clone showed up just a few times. The CDR3 bases are TGCGCCAGCAGCCAACTTCATCGGACAGGCAGCTCCTATAATTCACCCCTCCACTTT. Protein sequence: CASSQLHRTGSSYNSPLHF. The J gene is TRBJ1-6, the V gene TRBV4-3, with TRBD1 identical over 7 bases. The CDR3 runs to 19 residues. Germline values: CDR1 LGHNA, CDR2 YSLEER. J gave up 0 bases and V 2 bases, and 10 bases lay outside the gene matches.

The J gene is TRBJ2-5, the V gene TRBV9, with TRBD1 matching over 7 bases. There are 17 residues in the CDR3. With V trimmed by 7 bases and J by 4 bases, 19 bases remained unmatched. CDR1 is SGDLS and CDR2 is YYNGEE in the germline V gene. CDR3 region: CASSPPPRDSLRETQYF. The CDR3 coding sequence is TGTGCCAGCTCCCCTCCGCCCCGGGACAGCCTCAGAGAGACCCAGTACTTC.

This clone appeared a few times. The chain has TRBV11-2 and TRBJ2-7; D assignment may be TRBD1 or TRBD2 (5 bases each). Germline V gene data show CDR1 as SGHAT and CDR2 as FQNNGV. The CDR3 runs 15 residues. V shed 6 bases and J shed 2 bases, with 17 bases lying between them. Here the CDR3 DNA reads TGTGCCAGCAGGTACCTCGGGACGGTCACCTACGAGCAGTACTTC. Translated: CASRYLGTVTYEQYF.

The CDR3 region is CASSLRSTGKGELFF. Written as DNA, the CDR3 is TGTGCCAGCAGCTTGCGTTCCACAGGGAAGGGGGAGCTGTTTTTT. The chain employs TRBV5-4 and TRBJ2-2; maybe TRBD1 (6 bases). Germline V gives CDR1 SGHNT, CDR2 YYREEE (reference sequence). The ends were cut back, 1 base at V and 8 bases at J, with 15 bases in the middle. The CDR3 totals 15 residues.

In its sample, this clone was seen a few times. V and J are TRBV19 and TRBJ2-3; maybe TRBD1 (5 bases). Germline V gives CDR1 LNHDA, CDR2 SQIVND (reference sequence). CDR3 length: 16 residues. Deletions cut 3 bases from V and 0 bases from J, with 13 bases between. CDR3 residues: CASSIRAASSTDTQYF. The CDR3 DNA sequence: TGTGCCAGTAGTATCAGGGCAGCCAGTAGCACAGATACGCAGTATTTT.

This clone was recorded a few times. The CDR3 reads CASSQAKRGDEPQHF. CDR3 nucleotides: TGTGCCAGCAGCCAGGCTAAACGGGGGGACGAGCCCCAGCATTTT. J is TRBJ1-5 and V is TRBV4-2; D may be TRBD1 (5 bases). V lost 3 bases and J lost 8, with 17 bases in between. CDR1 LGHNA and CDR2 YNFKEQ come from the germline V gene. The CDR3 is 15 amino acids.

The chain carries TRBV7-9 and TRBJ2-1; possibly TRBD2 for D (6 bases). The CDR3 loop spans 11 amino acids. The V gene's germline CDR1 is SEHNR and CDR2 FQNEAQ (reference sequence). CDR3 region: CVGGRYNEQFF. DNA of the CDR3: TGTGTCGGGGGTCGGTACAATGAGCAGTTCTTC.

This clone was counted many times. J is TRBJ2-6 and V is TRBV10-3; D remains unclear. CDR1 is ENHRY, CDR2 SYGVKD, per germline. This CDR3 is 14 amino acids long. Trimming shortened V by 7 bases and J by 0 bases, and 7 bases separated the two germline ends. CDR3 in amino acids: CAITQYSGANVLTF. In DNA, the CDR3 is TGTGCCATCACTCAATACTCTGGGGCCAACGTCCTGACTTTC.

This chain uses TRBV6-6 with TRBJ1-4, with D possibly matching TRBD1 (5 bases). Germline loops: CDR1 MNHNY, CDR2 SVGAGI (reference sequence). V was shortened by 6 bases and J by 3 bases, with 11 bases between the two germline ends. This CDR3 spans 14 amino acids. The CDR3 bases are TGTGCCAGCAGGCGCCCGGGACCTAATGAAAAACTGTTTTTT. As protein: CASRRPGPNEKLFF.

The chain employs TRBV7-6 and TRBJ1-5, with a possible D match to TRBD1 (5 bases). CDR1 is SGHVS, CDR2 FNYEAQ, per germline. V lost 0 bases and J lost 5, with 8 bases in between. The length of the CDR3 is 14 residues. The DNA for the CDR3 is TGTGCCAGCAGCTTAGCTGGGGGGGATCAGCCCCAGCATTTT. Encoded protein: CASSLAGGDQPQHF.

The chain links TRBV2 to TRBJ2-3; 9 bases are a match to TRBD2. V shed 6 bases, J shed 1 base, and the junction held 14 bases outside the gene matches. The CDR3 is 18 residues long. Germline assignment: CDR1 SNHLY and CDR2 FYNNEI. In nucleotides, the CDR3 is TGTGCCAGCAGCCGGAATGGCGGGGGGGCAAAGGGCACAGATACGCAGTATTTT. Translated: CASSRNGGGAKGTDTQYF.